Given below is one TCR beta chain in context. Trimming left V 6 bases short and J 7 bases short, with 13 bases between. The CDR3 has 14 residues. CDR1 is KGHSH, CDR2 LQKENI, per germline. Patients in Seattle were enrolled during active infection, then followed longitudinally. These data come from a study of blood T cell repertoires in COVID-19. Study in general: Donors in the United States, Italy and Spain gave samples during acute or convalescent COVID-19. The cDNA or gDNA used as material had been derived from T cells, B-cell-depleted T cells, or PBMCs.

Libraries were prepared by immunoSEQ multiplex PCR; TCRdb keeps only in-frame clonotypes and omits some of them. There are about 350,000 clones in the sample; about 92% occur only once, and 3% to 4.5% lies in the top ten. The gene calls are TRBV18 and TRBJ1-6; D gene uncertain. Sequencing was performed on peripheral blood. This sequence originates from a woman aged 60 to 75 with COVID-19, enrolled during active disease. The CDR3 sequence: CASSSDLGNSPLHF. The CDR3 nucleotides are TGTGCCAGCTCGTCGGACTTGGGGAATTCACCCCTCCACTTT.